This TCR beta chain was profiled in a study of T cell repertoires in cytomegalovirus infection. Study information: CMV infection together with matching HLA type was indicated by public TCR beta signatures.

In this sample, this clonotype turned up many times. Its antigen is unknown. TCRdb itself ran the reads through MiXCR, one entry per CDR3 protein. The sample shows approximately 1,000,000 distinct CDR3 sequences, around 30% of them seen only once. Study findings and constraints: Dominating the ex vivo response were HLA-C-restricted CMV-specific TCR beta clonotypes. The study identified carriers of CMV plus the relevant HLA from cumulative public TCR beta family frequency.

This CDR3 spans 15 amino acids. In germline, CDR1 is SEHNR, CDR2 FQNEAQ (reference sequence). Trimming took off 0 bases at V and 6 bases at J, with 15 bases between the two ends. The rearrangement joins TRBV7-9 to TRBJ2-7; perhaps TRBD1 as D (6 bases). The receptor comes from a human donor in good health (CMV status not recorded). Some clones in this sample may be carry-over from other donors' samples. The starting material was cultured CD8+ T cells from PBMCs, obtained from culture after CMV antigen stimulation. CDR3 amino acids: CASSLAGDLGAEQYF. The CDR3 DNA follows: TGTGCCAGCAGCTTAGCGGGCGATTTGGGGGCCGAGCAGTACTTC.